Following are 7 T cell receptor beta chains from one sample sequenced in a study of OX40 agonist ivuxolimab in advanced cancers. This table comes from immunoSEQ multiplex PCR, and its TCRdb copy is limited to in-frame clones, with some not included. The sample comprises tens of thousands of clones, approximately 86% of which are singletons, and under 7% rests with the top ten. The sample consisted of CD4+ or CD8+ T cells sorted from blood, taken in a trial of the OX40 agonist ivuxolimab. These receptors were collected from an adult with an advanced solid tumor such as melanoma, head and neck, liver or kidney cancer.

The table lists this clone with a few counts. This chain uses TRBV6-1 with TRBJ2-7, with D possibly matching TRBD1 (6 bases). V lost 5 bases, J lost 6 bases, and 14 bases lay in between. CDR1 is MNHNS, CDR2 SASEGT, per germline. The CDR3 covers 13 residues. For the CDR3, the DNA is TGTGCCAGCAGTTGGCCAGGGGACGGCGAGCAGTACGTC. This encodes CASSWPGDGEQYV.

The chain carries TRBV7-3 and TRBJ2-7; 7 bases are a match to TRBD1. Germline CDR1 SGHTA, CDR2 FQGTGA. Trimming took 5 bases from V and 5 from J; bases not matched to a gene: 9. The CDR3 has 14 residues. The CDR3 region is CASSIQGELDEQYF. CDR3 DNA sequence: TGTGCCAGCAGCATTCAGGGGGAGCTCGACGAGCAGTACTTC.

The chain couples TRBV7-8 to TRBJ1-4; D remains ambiguous. The CDR3 runs to 13 residues. The germline V and J ends were trimmed by 1 base and 7 bases, with 7 bases remaining between them. In germline, CDR1 is SGHVS, CDR2 FQNEAQ. The chain's CDR3 is CASSLVGSEKLFF. For the CDR3, the DNA is TGTGCCAGCAGCTTAGTGGGCAGTGAAAAACTGTTTTTT.

The genes are TRBV19 and TRBJ1-1; 7 bases are a match to TRBD1. V lost 6 bases, J lost 3 bases, and 7 bases stayed unmatched. Germline-derived CDR1 and CDR2 are LNHDA and SQIVND (reference sequence). The CDR3 is made up of 14 amino acids. CDR3 in DNA: TGTGCCAGTAGCAACTACAGGGGTGACACTGAAGCTTTCTTT. Translated: CASSNYRGDTEAFF.

The DNA for the CDR3 is TGTGCCTGGAGTGTATTAGTTGAGCAGTTCTTC. It yields the protein CAWSVLVEQFF. The chain recombines TRBV30 with TRBJ2-1, with D hard to call. This CDR3 region has 11 residues. Germline V gene sequence: CDR1 GTSNPN, CDR2 SVGIG (reference sequence). Deletions cut 0 bases from V and 9 bases from J, with 6 bases between.

The genes are TRBV5-1 and TRBJ2-7; TRBD1 matches at 7 bases. V lost 2 bases to trimming and J lost 0 bases; unmatched junction nucleotides: 11. Germline V CDR1 and CDR2: SGHRS, YFSETQ. This CDR3 region has 17 residues. The chain's CDR3 is CASSLGNNAGGSYEQYF. In DNA, the CDR3 is TGCGCCAGCAGCTTAGGTAATAATGCAGGGGGCTCCTACGAGCAGTACTTC.

The J gene is TRBJ2-5, the V gene TRBV15; tentatively, D is TRBD1 (6 bases). V lost 3 bases to trimming and J lost 4 bases, with 9 bases between them. The CDR3 runs 13 residues. Germline CDR1 and CDR2: LNHNV and YYDKDF (reference sequence). CDR3 region: CATSRTGRETQYF. The CDR3 DNA reads TGTGCCACCAGCAGGACAGGAAGAGAGACCCAGTACTTC.